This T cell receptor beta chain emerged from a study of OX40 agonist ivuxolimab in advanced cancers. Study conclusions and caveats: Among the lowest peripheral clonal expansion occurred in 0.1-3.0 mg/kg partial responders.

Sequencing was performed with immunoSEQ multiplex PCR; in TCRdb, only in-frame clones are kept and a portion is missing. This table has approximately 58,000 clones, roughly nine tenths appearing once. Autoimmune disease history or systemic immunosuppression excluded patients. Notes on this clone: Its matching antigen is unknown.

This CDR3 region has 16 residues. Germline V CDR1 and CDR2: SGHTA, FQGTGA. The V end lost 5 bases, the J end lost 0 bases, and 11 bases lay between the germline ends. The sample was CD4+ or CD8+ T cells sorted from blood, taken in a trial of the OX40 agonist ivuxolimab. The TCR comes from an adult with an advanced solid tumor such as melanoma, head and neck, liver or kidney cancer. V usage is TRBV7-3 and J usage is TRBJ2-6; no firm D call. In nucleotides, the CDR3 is TGTGCCAGCAGCGCTGCTTTAAACTCTGGGGCCAACGTCCTGACTTTC. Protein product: CASSAALNSGANVLTF.